The clone carrying this T cell receptor (beta chain) was counted only a few times. The record originates from a study of patients and donors after allogeneic stem cell transplantation. MiXCR, run by TCRdb on the RT-PCR reads, gives a single entry per CDR3 protein. Seen here are hundreds of thousands of distinct CDR3 sequences, 12% to 15% observed once, and the top ten hold about 9.9%. The sequencing input was blood, either unsorted or a sorted T cell fraction (not recorded which). This sequence originates from a human donor who was either an allogeneic HSCT recipient or a stem cell or donor lymphocyte infusion donor (not recorded which). It is not recorded whose cells these are; they may come from a transplant donor.

In DNA, the CDR3 is TGTGCCAGCAGGCCCGGGACTAGCGGACCCACAGATACGCAGTATTTT. It encodes CASRPGTSGPTDTQYF. This chain uses TRBV6-1 with TRBJ2-3; TRBD2 aligns across 11 bases. V gave up 6 bases and J gave up 2 bases; unmatched junction bases: 7. Germline CDR1 and CDR2: MNHNS and SASEGT. This CDR3 spans 16 amino acids.